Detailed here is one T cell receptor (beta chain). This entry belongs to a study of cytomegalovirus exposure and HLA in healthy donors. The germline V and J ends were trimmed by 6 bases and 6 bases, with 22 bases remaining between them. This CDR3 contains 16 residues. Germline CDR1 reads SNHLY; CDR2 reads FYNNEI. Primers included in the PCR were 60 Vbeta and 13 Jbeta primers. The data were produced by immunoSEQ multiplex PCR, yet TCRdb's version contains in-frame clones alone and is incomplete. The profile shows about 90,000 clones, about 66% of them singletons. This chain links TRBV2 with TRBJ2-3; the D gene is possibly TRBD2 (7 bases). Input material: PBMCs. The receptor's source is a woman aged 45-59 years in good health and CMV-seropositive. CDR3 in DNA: TGTGCCAGCAGCCGAAAGGCGGGGGCTATAGGGGATACGCAGTATTTT. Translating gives CASSRKAGAIGDTQYF.